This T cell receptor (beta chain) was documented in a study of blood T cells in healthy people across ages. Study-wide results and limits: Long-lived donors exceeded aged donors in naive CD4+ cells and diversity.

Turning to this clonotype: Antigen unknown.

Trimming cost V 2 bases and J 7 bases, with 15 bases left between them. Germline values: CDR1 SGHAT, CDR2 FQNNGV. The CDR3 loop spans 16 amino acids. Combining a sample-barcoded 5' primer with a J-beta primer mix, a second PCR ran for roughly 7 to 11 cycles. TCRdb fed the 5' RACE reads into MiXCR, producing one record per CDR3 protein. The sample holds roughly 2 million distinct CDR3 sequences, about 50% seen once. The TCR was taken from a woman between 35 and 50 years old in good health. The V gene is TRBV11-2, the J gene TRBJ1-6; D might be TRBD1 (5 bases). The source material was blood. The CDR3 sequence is CASSLWAGTENSPLHF. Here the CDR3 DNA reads TGTGCCAGCAGCTTATGGGCCGGGACGGAAAATTCACCCCTCCACTTT.